One and the same sample provided the 14 T cell receptor beta chains below, sequenced in a study of cytomegalovirus exposure and HLA in healthy donors (dated by TCRdb to 2016 to 2017). Library method: the immunoSEQ multiplex PCR assay. TCRdb limited this immuneACCESS table to in-frame rearrangements with V and J called. A share of clones is missing; checked studies link under half to unresolved V genes, and the rest is unexplained. In this sample the table shows more than 50,000 clones, roughly 94% of which occur a single time. The ten largest clones capture under 3% of the sample. Sequenced: PBMCs. The receptor source for this set is a man aged 18-30 years in good health and CMV-seronegative.

V usage is TRBV28 and J usage is TRBJ1-2; D gene uncertain. The CDR3 loop spans 12 amino acids. V lost 8 bases and J lost 5, with 12 bases in between. Germline-derived CDR1 and CDR2 are MDHEN and SYDVKM. This chain's CDR3 is CASLQAEYGYTF. The CDR3 nucleotides read TGTGCCAGCCTCCAGGCAGAGTATGGCTACACCTTC.

This chain uses TRBV28 with TRBJ2-5, with 11 nucleotides matching TRBD2. V was clipped by 7 bases and J by 5 bases; unmatched bases: 6. The germline V gene has CDR1 MDHEN and CDR2 SYDVKM. This CDR3 is 14 amino acids long. CDR3 region: CASTGTSGWETQYF. As DNA, the CDR3 is TGTGCCAGCACCGGGACTAGCGGCTGGGAGACCCAGTACTTC.

For the CDR3, the DNA is TGTGCCAGCAGGAGGGACTTCCGAAAGAGTGAGACCCAGTACTTC. It codes for CASRRDFRKSETQYF. The rearrangement links TRBV2 to TRBJ2-5; the D gene is possibly TRBD2 (6 bases). Germline CDR1 and CDR2: SNHLY and FYNNEI. Trimming left V 6 bases short and J 5 bases short, with 19 bases between. The CDR3 runs to 15 residues.

The genes are TRBV19 and TRBJ2-2; D perhaps matches TRBD1 (5 bases). V lost 5 bases to trimming and J lost 7 bases, with 17 bases between them. Germline lookup yields CDR1 LNHDA and CDR2 SQIVND (reference sequence). CDR3 length: 15 amino acids. CDR3 sequence reads: CASSLLGAGLGELFF. The DNA of the CDR3 is TGTGCCAGTAGTCTCTTAGGGGCCGGCCTCGGGGAGCTGTTTTTT.

V and J are TRBV5-6 and TRBJ2-3; possible D gene TRBD2, 6 bases. Germline lookup yields CDR1 SGHDT and CDR2 YYEEEE. CDR3 length equals 15 residues. The germline V and J ends were trimmed by 1 base and 4 bases, with 13 bases remaining between them. The CDR3 loop reads CASSLFGGIADTQYF. DNA for the CDR3: TGTGCCAGCAGCTTGTTTGGGGGGATCGCAGATACGCAGTATTTT. The whole variable domain, filled in from reference TRBV5-6 and TRBJ2-3, reads DAGVTQSPTHLIKTRGQQVTLRCSPKSGHDTVSWYQQALGQGPQFIFQYYEEEERQRGNFPDRFSGHQFPNYSSELNVNALLLGDSALYLCASSLFGGIADTQYFGPGTRLTVL.

The rearrangement links TRBV27 to TRBJ2-1; 14 bases fit TRBD2. The CDR3 loop spans 15 amino acids. V dropped 4 bases and J dropped 7; count of bases not matched to a gene: 3. The germline V gene encodes CDR1 MNHEY and CDR2 SMNVEV (reference sequence). The CDR3 coding sequence is TGTGCCAGCAGTTGGACTAGCGGGAGGAGAAATGAGCAGTTCTTC. Residues: CASSWTSGRRNEQFF.

The chain has TRBV13 and TRBJ2-5; no firm D call. V was cut by 4 bases and J by 1 base, with 7 bases left in between. The CDR3 totals 13 residues. Per the germline V gene, CDR1 is PRHDT and CDR2 is FYEKMQ (reference sequence). The CDR3 region is CASSSTFQETQYF. CDR3 sequence (DNA): TGTGCCAGCAGCTCTACCTTCCAAGAGACCCAGTACTTC.

The V gene is TRBV19, the J gene TRBJ1-5; D ambiguous. This CDR3 has 14 amino acids. The germline gives CDR1 LNHDA, CDR2 SQIVND (reference sequence). V lost 3 bases and J lost 4, with 10 bases in between. CDR3 sequence reads: CASSMEASNQPQHF. The CDR3, as DNA: TGTGCCAGTAGTATGGAGGCGTCAAATCAGCCCCAGCATTTT.

This chain links TRBV2 with TRBJ2-7; possibly TRBD2 for D (5 bases). This CDR3 is 15 amino acids long. The germline CDR1 and CDR2 sequences are SNHLY and FYNNEI. V was clipped by 2 bases and J by 6 bases, with 17 bases between them. This CDR3 is CASSERTGRGREQYF. CDR3 sequence (DNA): TGTGCCAGCAGTGAAAGAACGGGCAGAGGGCGCGAGCAGTACTTC.

The chain combines TRBV14 with TRBJ2-1; D perhaps matches TRBD2 (7 bases). Germline V gives CDR1 SGHDN, CDR2 FVKESK. Trimming took 4 bases from V and 6 from J, leaving 16 bases between them. This CDR3 is built from 15 residues. Written as DNA, the CDR3 is TGTGCCAGCAGCCCGGCCGGGGGGCCCCTCAATGAGCAGTTCTTC. Translation gives CASSPAGGPLNEQFF.

The V and J genes are TRBV28 and TRBJ2-7, with 7 bases aligning to TRBD2. CDR1 and CDR2 (germline): MDHEN, SYDVKM. The CDR3 spans 16 residues. After removal of 3 bases from V and 0 bases from J, the junction contained 8 bases not matched to a gene. This CDR3 is CASSFKYSGPSYEQYF. CDR3 bases: TGTGCCAGCAGTTTTAAATATAGCGGGCCCTCCTACGAGCAGTACTTC.

The rearrangement links TRBV10-3 to TRBJ1-2; 9 nucleotides match TRBD1. The CDR3 sequence is 14 residues long. The germline gives CDR1 ENHRY, CDR2 SYGVKD. The V segment lost 0 bases and the J segment 5 bases; nucleotides outside the gene matches: 1. CDR3 in DNA: TGTGCCATCAGTGAGTCGGACAGGGGTTATGGCTACACCTTC. It specifies CAISESDRGYGYTF.

The V gene is TRBV10-3, the J gene TRBJ1-2; TRBD1 agrees at 7 bases. Unmatched junction bases numbered 5, after V lost 6 bases and J lost 4 bases. Germline V gene data show CDR1 as ENHRY and CDR2 as SYGVKD. The CDR3 contains 13 residues. CDR3 coding DNA: TGTGCCATCAGGGGGACAGTCCTCTATGGCTACACCTTC. Its protein product is CAIRGTVLYGYTF.

The V and J genes are TRBV7-6 and TRBJ2-1, with 13 bases lining up with TRBD2. Per germline, CDR1 SGHVS and CDR2 FNYEAQ. The CDR3 is made up of 16 amino acids. J lost 8 bases, V lost 1 base, and 5 bases had no gene match. CDR3 nucleotides: TGTGCCAGCAGCTTAGGGACTAGCGGGGGCTGGGATGAGCAGTTCTTC. This encodes CASSLGTSGGWDEQFF.